This T cell receptor (beta chain) was profiled in a study of T-cell reconstitution after alpha-beta-depleted transplantation in children. In the case of this clonotype: Its antigen is not identified.

General study findings and limits: Reports say that about two months after transplant, the alpha-beta T cells came out of several hundred graft clones that had expanded. The study traced high day-60 TCRbeta diversity in some patients to surviving recipient T cells and thymic progenitors. A year had passed since transplant, and T-cell counts and diversity by then came mostly from newly produced T cells.

Unique molecular identifiers were incorporated into the prepared TCRbeta library. TCRdb re-derived calls from the PCR reads in MiXCR, one entry per CDR3 protein. The table has approximately 230,000 distinct CDR3 sequences, 25% seen once. The CDR3 has 15 residues. V trimming: 0 bases; J trimming: 5 bases; junction bases outside the gene matches: 3. The V gene's germline CDR1 is GTSNPN and CDR2 SVGIG (reference sequence). This specimen consisted of PBMCs, obtained before TCRalphabeta/CD19-depleted stem cell transplant. V usage is TRBV30 and J usage is TRBJ2-1; the match to TRBD2 covers 11 bases. This TCR was recovered from a girl aged 2 to 10 with Fanconi anemia, due to receive a stem cell transplant. The CDR3 nucleotides read TGTGCCTGGAGTGTTTTAGCGGGGGGGCACAATGAGCAGTTCTTC. It translates to CAWSVLAGGHNEQFF.